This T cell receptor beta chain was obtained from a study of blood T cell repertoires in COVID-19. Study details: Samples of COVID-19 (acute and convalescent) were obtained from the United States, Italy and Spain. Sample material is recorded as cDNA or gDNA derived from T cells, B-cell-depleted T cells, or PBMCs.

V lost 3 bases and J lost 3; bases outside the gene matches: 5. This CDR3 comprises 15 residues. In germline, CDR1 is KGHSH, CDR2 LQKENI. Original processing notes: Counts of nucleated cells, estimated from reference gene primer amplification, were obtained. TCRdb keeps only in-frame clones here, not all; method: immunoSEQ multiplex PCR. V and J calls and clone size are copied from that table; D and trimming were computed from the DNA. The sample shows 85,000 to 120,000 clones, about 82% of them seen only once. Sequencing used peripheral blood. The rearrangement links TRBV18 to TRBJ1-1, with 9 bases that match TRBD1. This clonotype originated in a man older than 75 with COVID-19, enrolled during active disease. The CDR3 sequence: CASSPRRDRDTEAFF. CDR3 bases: TGTGCCAGCTCACCTCGGCGGGACAGGGACACTGAAGCTTTCTTT.